Described below is a single T cell receptor (beta chain) sequence and its context. The antigen is not known. One entry per CDR3 protein, called by TCRdb with MiXCR from the PCR reads. Of tens of thousands of distinct CDR3 sequences in the sample, approximately 51% were seen once. These data come from a study of vaccination and CD4 T cells after COVID-19. The overall study: Nasal swab PCR detected SARS-CoV-2 in convalescent patients; eight to ten had mild disease, one severe. Findings and limits, study-wide: Spike mono-reactivity marked 304 of 307 vaccine-specific clones in convalescent patients. SARS-CoV-2-reactive clonotype medians increased from roughly 21 to 40, not significantly.

Sample: CD4+ T cells from blood, taken before SARS-CoV-2 vaccination. The source is a human donor who had recovered from COVID-19.

The DNA for the CDR3 is TGTGCCAGCAGTTCCCCTCTGGGACTAGTAATCTATGAGCAGTTCTTC. This sequence encodes CASSSPLGLVIYEQFF. The chain combines TRBV28 with TRBJ2-1; 8 bases agree with TRBD2. Germline lookup yields CDR1 MDHEN and CDR2 SYDVKM. Unmatched junction bases numbered 13, after V lost 4 bases and J lost 8 bases. The CDR3 extends over 16 amino acids.